This T cell receptor beta chain was profiled in a study of PD-L1 blockade in urothelial cancer. As for the study in general: Analysis of blood occurred 3 weeks (second dose) and 6 weeks after treatment start.

The time point: peripheral blood 6 weeks after treatment start. Notes on the study in general: Stronger expansion of tumor-associated clones in blood at 3 weeks distinguished durable-benefit patients.

Each PCR received spiked synthetic TCR analog templates. Using immunoSEQ multiplex PCR, the repertoire was profiled, and TCRdb retains in-frame clones only, with some absent. The sample comprises around 120,000 clones, roughly 89% of which are singletons, and under 2% rests with the top ten. Notes on this clone: Its antigen is still unknown.

This CDR3 contains 16 residues. Trimming at V came to 2 bases and at J to 2 bases, leaving 5 bases not matched to a gene. Per the germline V gene, CDR1 is SGHKS and CDR2 is YYEKEE (reference sequence). The chain is built from TRBV5-5 and TRBJ1-2; 11 nucleotides match TRBD1. Sequencing used PBMCs, obtained around atezolizumab (anti-PD-L1) treatment. The TCR comes from a man aged 55 to 70 with urothelial cancer. The CDR3 sequence is CASSFTGTGGNYGYTF. CDR3 DNA: TGTGCCAGCAGCTTCACCGGGACAGGGGGGAACTATGGCTACACCTTC.